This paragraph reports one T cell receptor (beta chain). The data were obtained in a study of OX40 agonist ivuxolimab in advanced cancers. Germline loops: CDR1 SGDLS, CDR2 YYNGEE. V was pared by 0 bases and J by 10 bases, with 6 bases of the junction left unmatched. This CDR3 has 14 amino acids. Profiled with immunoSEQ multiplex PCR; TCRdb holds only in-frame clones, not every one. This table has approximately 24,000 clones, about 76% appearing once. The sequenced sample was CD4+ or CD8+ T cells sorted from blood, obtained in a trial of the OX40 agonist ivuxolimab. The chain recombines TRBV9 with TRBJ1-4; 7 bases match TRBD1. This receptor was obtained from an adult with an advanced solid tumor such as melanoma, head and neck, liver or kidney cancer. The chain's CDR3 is CASSVAYRGGKLFF. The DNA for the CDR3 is TGTGCCAGCAGCGTAGCTTACAGGGGCGGAAAACTGTTTTTT.